This T cell receptor beta chain derives from a study of blood T cell repertoires in COVID-19. The data were produced by immunoSEQ multiplex PCR, yet TCRdb's version contains in-frame clones alone and is incomplete. Of some 200,000 clones in the sample, about nine tenths were seen once. Germline-derived CDR1 and CDR2 are MDHEN and SYDVKM. The CDR3 totals 16 residues. V gave up 4 bases and J gave up 2 bases; unmatched junction bases: 10. Sequencing input: peripheral blood. The chain has TRBV28 and TRBJ2-5; 7 nucleotides agree with TRBD1. The clonotype comes from an elderly man with acute or convalescent COVID-19. CDR3 sequence (DNA): TGTGCCAGCAGTTCACCCCCCGGGACAGCACAAGAGACCCAGTACTTC. Translated: CASSSPPGTAQETQYF.